The present entry profiles one TCR beta chain with its context. What it binds is not known. The germline V gene encodes CDR1 SEHNR and CDR2 FQNEAQ (reference sequence). This CDR3 spans 15 amino acids. V was clipped by 1 base and J by 1 base, with 7 bases between them. The data stem from a study of vaccination and CD4 T cells after COVID-19. About the research overall: The makeup of the convalescents was six males and four females, two of them Hispanic. For post-vaccine samples, collection took place a median about 70 days after dose two, ranging from 14 to 241.

Whole-study results and caveats: Analysis covered relatively few convalescent patients and lacked any early post-infection timepoints. Nearly all convalescent vaccine-specific clones, 304 of 307, recognized only SARS-CoV-2 spike.

TCRdb recomputed calls from the PCR reads with MiXCR, one row per CDR3 protein. In the table there are 20,000 to 25,000 distinct CDR3 sequences, roughly 64% of which are singletons. The sequencing used CD4+ T cells from blood, collected before SARS-CoV-2 vaccination. This chain connects TRBV7-9 to TRBJ2-2, with D hard to call. The receptor was derived from a human donor who had recovered from COVID-19. CDR3 sequence reads: CASSLVIGNTGELFF. As DNA, the CDR3 is TGTGCCAGCAGCTTAGTGATAGGGAACACCGGGGAGCTGTTTTTT.